This T cell receptor beta chain was captured by sequencing in a study of CD4 T cell repertoires in COVID-19. The germline V and J ends were trimmed by 4 bases and 3 bases, with 10 bases remaining between them. This CDR3 comprises 14 residues. CDR1 SGHNT and CDR2 YYREEE come from the germline V gene (reference sequence). Sequencing was done directly on freshly isolated, uncultured memory T cells. For this clone: Its antigen is unidentified.

The repertoire was sequenced with immunoSEQ multiplex PCR; TCRdb's copy has only in-frame clones and lacks some. The sample shows some 80,000 clones, about four fifths of them seen only once. Whole-study results and caveats: Suggested intraclonal diversification: top SARS-CoV-2-reactive clonotypes appeared in two or three memory subsets.

The material sequenced was CD4+ T cells from peripheral blood, taken after recovery from COVID-19. This TCR was sampled from a human donor who had COVID-19. The rearrangement joins TRBV5-4 to TRBJ1-4, with D perhaps TRBD1 (5 bases). The CDR3 sequence is CASSLGDANEKLFF. CDR3 in DNA: TGTGCCAGCAGCCTGGGGGATGCTAATGAAAAACTGTTTTTT.